A single T cell receptor beta chain is shown here with its context. Profiled with immunoSEQ multiplex PCR; TCRdb holds only in-frame clones, not every one. The sample yields around 90,000 clones, over 75% seen once. These data originate in a study of control samples from healthy donors and cancer patients. The CDR3 has 15 residues. CDR1 and CDR2 (germline): LNHDA, SQIVND (reference sequence). V lost 8 bases to trimming and J lost 0 bases, with 11 bases between them. Material for sequencing was blood. This chain joins TRBV19 and TRBJ2-6, with D possibly being TRBD1 (6 bases). This receptor was identified in a woman aged 40-49 years in good health. The CDR3, as DNA: TGTGCCAGTGCCGACAGGCCCTCTGGGGCCAACGTCCTGACTTTC. This translates into CASADRPSGANVLTF. The full variable domain, rest sourced from reference TRBV19 and TRBJ2-6, is DGGITQSPKYLFRKEGQNVTLSCEQNLNHDAMYWYRQDPGQGLRLIYYSQIVNDFQKGDIAEGYSVSREKKESFPLTVTSAQKNPTAFYLCASADRPSGANVLTFGAGSRLTVL.